These T cell receptor beta chains were read from a single sample in a study of blood T cell repertoires in COVID-19. Clones were sequenced by immunoSEQ multiplex PCR, and TCRdb holds only the in-frame ones, with some missing. The sample includes around 130,000 clones, about four fifths seen only once; the top ten take around 17%. Sequences were obtained from peripheral blood. The receptors stem from a woman aged 45-59 years with acute or convalescent COVID-19. Each CDR3 is given with its conserved first and last residue. D genes are given only for firm matches. Part of the rows lack a size; the others show once, few, many or a class for expanded clones.

v_gene: TRBV13
j_gene: TRBJ1-2
d_gene: TRBD1
abundance: few
len: 14
CDR3aa: CASSSTDRDYGYTF
CDR3nt: TGTGCCAGCAGCTCAACAGACAGGGACTATGGCTACACCTTC

v_gene: TRBV30
j_gene: TRBJ1-3
d_gene: -
abundance: -
len: 15
CDR3aa: CAWSAGGYSGNTIYF
CDR3nt: TGTGCCTGGAGTGCCGGGGGGTACTCTGGAAACACCATATATTTT

v_gene: TRBV5-1
j_gene: TRBJ2-2
d_gene: TRBD2
abundance: -
len: 15
CDR3aa: CATKGLAENTGELFF
CDR3nt: TGCGCCACCAAAGGACTAGCGGAGAACACCGGGGAGCTGTTTTTT

v_gene: TRBV7-2
j_gene: TRBJ2-7
d_gene: TRBD2
abundance: -
len: 14
CDR3aa: CASSFTSGIYEQYF
CDR3nt: TGTGCCAGCAGCTTTACTAGCGGTATCTACGAGCAGTACTTC

v_gene: TRBV30
j_gene: TRBJ1-4
d_gene: -
abundance: -
len: 13
CDR3aa: CAWGQRMNEKLFF
CDR3nt: TGTGCCTGGGGGCAGAGAATGAATGAAAAACTGTTTTTT

v_gene: TRBV12-5
j_gene: TRBJ1-6
d_gene: -
abundance: -
len: 16
CDR3aa: CASGPRGTADNSPLHF
CDR3nt: TGTGCTAGTGGTCCCAGAGGGACTGCAGATAATTCACCCCTCCACTTT

v_gene: TRBV19
j_gene: TRBJ1-2
d_gene: -
abundance: -
len: 13
CDR3aa: CASSIDFGAGYTF
CDR3nt: TGTGCCAGTAGTATAGATTTTGGGGCTGGCTACACCTTC

v_gene: TRBV5-1
j_gene: TRBJ2-5
d_gene: TRBD2
abundance: -
len: 17
CDR3aa: CASSLGASGDVGETQYF
CDR3nt: TGCGCCAGCAGCTTGGGAGCTAGCGGGGACGTTGGAGAGACCCAGTACTTC

v_gene: TRBV5-1
j_gene: TRBJ1-4
d_gene: TRBD1
abundance: few
len: 19
CDR3aa: CASSLDGRGLSPTNEKLFF
CDR3nt: TGCGCCAGCAGCTTGGATGGCAGGGGGCTATCTCCAACTAATGAAAAACTGTTTTTT

v_gene: TRBV9
j_gene: TRBJ1-2
d_gene: -
abundance: -
len: 14
CDR3aa: CASSRTDTNYGYTF
CDR3nt: TGTGCCAGCAGCCGGACAGATACCAACTATGGCTACACCTTC

v_gene: TRBV27
j_gene: TRBJ2-1
d_gene: TRBD1
abundance: -
len: 13
CDR3aa: CATGTGDVGRQFF
CDR3nt: TGTGCCACCGGGACAGGGGATGTGGGACGGCAGTTCTTC

v_gene: TRBV19
j_gene: TRBJ1-1
d_gene: TRBD1
abundance: -
len: 15
CDR3aa: CASSRGLDRRTEAFF
CDR3nt: TGTGCCAGTAGTAGGGGTTTGGACAGGCGGACTGAAGCTTTCTTT

v_gene: TRBV25-1
j_gene: TRBJ1-2
d_gene: TRBD1
abundance: -
len: 14
CDR3aa: CASRAPGQSWGYTF
CDR3nt: TGTGCCAGCAGAGCCCCGGGACAGAGTTGGGGCTACACCTTC

v_gene: TRBV30
j_gene: TRBJ1-2
d_gene: -
abundance: -
len: 15
CDR3aa: CAWSVLAWAGRGYTF
CDR3nt: TGTGCCTGGAGTGTACTGGCGTGGGCAGGGCGAGGCTACACCTTC

v_gene: TRBV19
j_gene: TRBJ1-6
d_gene: TRBD1
abundance: -
len: 16
CDR3aa: CASSTHRQGPDSPLHF
CDR3nt: TGTGCCAGTAGTACCCATAGACAGGGTCCGGATTCACCCCTCCACTTT

v_gene: TRBV5-1
j_gene: TRBJ1-3
d_gene: -
abundance: -
len: 14
CDR3aa: CASSPRTAGNTIYF
CDR3nt: TGCGCCAGCAGCCCGCGGACTGCCGGAAACACCATATATTTT

v_gene: TRBV19
j_gene: TRBJ1-4
d_gene: -
abundance: -
len: 14
CDR3aa: CASSIRGGREKLFF
CDR3nt: TGTGCCAGTAGTATACGGGGAGGCCGTGAAAAACTGTTTTTT

v_gene: TRBV5-4
j_gene: TRBJ2-3
d_gene: TRBD2
abundance: once
len: 13
CDR3aa: CAIKTSGTDTQYF
CDR3nt: TGTGCCATAAAGACTAGCGGGACAGATACGCAGTATTTT

v_gene: TRBV12-3/TRBV12-4
j_gene: TRBJ1-1
d_gene: TRBD1
abundance: -
len: 13
CDR3aa: CASSQTGGTEAFF
CDR3nt: TGTGCCAGCAGCCAAACAGGGGGGACTGAAGCTTTCTTT

v_gene: TRBV28
j_gene: TRBJ1-5
d_gene: TRBD1
abundance: -
len: 14
CDR3aa: CASSPGQGDQPQHF
CDR3nt: TGTGCCAGCAGCCCCGGACAGGGGGATCAGCCCCAGCATTTT

v_gene: TRBV4-2
j_gene: TRBJ1-2
d_gene: -
abundance: -
len: 13
CDR3aa: CASSQDRGGGYTF
CDR3nt: TGTGCCAGCAGCCAAGATAGGGGCGGCGGCTACACCTTC

v_gene: TRBV19
j_gene: TRBJ1-2
d_gene: TRBD1
abundance: -
len: 16
CDR3aa: CASSKPPDRVGYGYTF
CDR3nt: TGTGCCAGTAGTAAACCCCCCGACAGGGTCGGATATGGCTACACCTTC

v_gene: TRBV6-5
j_gene: TRBJ2-5
d_gene: TRBD1
abundance: -
len: 14
CDR3aa: CASSSTGQQETQYF
CDR3nt: TGTGCCAGCAGTTCGACGGGACAGCAAGAGACCCAGTACTTC

v_gene: TRBV4-2
j_gene: TRBJ1-3
d_gene: -
abundance: -
len: 15
CDR3aa: CASSQGGPPGNTIYF
CDR3nt: TGTGCCAGCAGCCAAGGAGGCCCGCCCGGAAACACCATATATTTT

v_gene: TRBV28
j_gene: TRBJ1-5
d_gene: TRBD1
abundance: -
len: 15
CDR3aa: CASSRRTGSNQPQHF
CDR3nt: TGTGCCAGCTCGCGGCGGACAGGGAGCAATCAGCCCCAGCATTTT

v_gene: TRBV13
j_gene: TRBJ2-4
d_gene: TRBD1
abundance: -
len: 16
CDR3aa: CASSLGRGLTKNIQYF
CDR3nt: TGTGCCAGCAGCTTAGGAAGGGGGCTAACCAAAAACATTCAGTACTTC

v_gene: TRBV6-1
j_gene: TRBJ1-1
d_gene: -
abundance: -
len: 15
CDR3aa: CASSEAPGAGTEAFF
CDR3nt: TGTGCCAGCAGTGAAGCGCCAGGGGCCGGCACTGAAGCTTTCTTT

v_gene: TRBV2
j_gene: TRBJ1-1
d_gene: -
abundance: -
len: 14
CDR3aa: CASSVDGGNTEAFF
CDR3nt: TGTGCCAGCAGTGTGGACGGGGGGAACACTGAAGCTTTCTTT

v_gene: TRBV5-1
j_gene: TRBJ1-4
d_gene: TRBD1
abundance: -
len: 16
CDR3aa: CASRAWEQGGDEKLFF
CDR3nt: TGCGCCAGCCGCGCCTGGGAACAGGGGGGTGATGAAAAACTGTTTTTT

v_gene: TRBV5-1
j_gene: TRBJ1-1
d_gene: -
abundance: -
len: 13
CDR3aa: CASSPSGNTEAFF
CDR3nt: TGCGCCAGCAGCCCGAGCGGGAACACTGAAGCTTTCTTT

v_gene: TRBV18
j_gene: TRBJ1-1
d_gene: TRBD1
abundance: -
len: 17
CDR3aa: CASSLTGVTPLNTEAFF
CDR3nt: TGTGCCAGCTCATTAACAGGGGTCACCCCGCTCAACACTGAAGCTTTCTTT

v_gene: TRBV24-1
j_gene: TRBJ2-3
d_gene: -
abundance: -
len: 14
CDR3aa: CATSDPGQTNTQYF
CDR3nt: TGTGCCACCAGTGATCCCGGACAGACGAATACGCAGTATTTT

v_gene: TRBV14
j_gene: TRBJ2-3
d_gene: TRBD2
abundance: -
len: 15
CDR3aa: CASRPSGGVTDTQYF
CDR3nt: TGTGCCAGCAGGCCAAGCGGGGGGGTAACAGATACGCAGTATTTT

v_gene: TRBV12-3/TRBV12-4
j_gene: TRBJ1-1
d_gene: -
abundance: few
len: 12
CDR3aa: CASSFGLTEAFF
CDR3nt: TGTGCCAGCAGTTTCGGTCTCACTGAAGCTTTCTTT

v_gene: TRBV6-5
j_gene: TRBJ1-4
d_gene: -
abundance: -
len: 13
CDR3aa: CASSTGLGEKLFF
CDR3nt: TGTGCCAGCAGTACAGGGTTGGGGGAAAAACTGTTTTTT

v_gene: TRBV7-8
j_gene: TRBJ2-1
d_gene: -
abundance: -
len: 13
CDR3aa: CASSLVYRDGQFF
CDR3nt: TGTGCCAGCAGCTTAGTGTACAGGGACGGGCAGTTCTTC

v_gene: TRBV2
j_gene: TRBJ1-1
d_gene: -
abundance: -
len: 16
CDR3aa: CASSAAGGLGGTEAFF
CDR3nt: TGTGCCAGCAGTGCGGCGGGAGGCCTGGGAGGGACTGAAGCTTTCTTT

v_gene: TRBV7-9
j_gene: TRBJ1-3
d_gene: -
abundance: -
len: 15
CDR3aa: CASRPIESSGNTIYF
CDR3nt: TGTGCCAGCAGGCCGATAGAGAGCTCTGGAAACACCATATATTTT

v_gene: TRBV29-1
j_gene: TRBJ1-2
d_gene: -
abundance: -
len: 12
CDR3aa: CSVEGGRYGYTF
CDR3nt: TGCAGCGTTGAAGGTGGGCGCTATGGCTACACCTTC

v_gene: TRBV27
j_gene: TRBJ1-5
d_gene: -
abundance: -
len: 16
CDR3aa: CASSSGTQTSNQPQHF
CDR3nt: TGTGCCAGCAGTTCGGGGACACAGACGAGCAATCAGCCCCAGCATTTT

v_gene: TRBV18
j_gene: TRBJ1-2
d_gene: TRBD1
abundance: -
len: 18
CDR3aa: CASSPEAGTGGFAYGYTF
CDR3nt: TGTGCCAGCTCACCGGAGGCGGGGACAGGGGGCTTCGCCTATGGCTACACCTTC

v_gene: TRBV11-2
j_gene: TRBJ1-2
d_gene: -
abundance: -
len: 14
CDR3aa: CASSLAGVNYGYTF
CDR3nt: TGTGCCAGCAGCTTAGCGGGGGTTAACTATGGCTACACCTTC

v_gene: TRBV28
j_gene: TRBJ2-3
d_gene: -
abundance: -
len: 14
CDR3aa: CASSYYSRGDTQYF
CDR3nt: TGTGCCAGCAGTTATTATAGTAGAGGTGATACGCAGTATTTT

v_gene: TRBV7-8
j_gene: TRBJ1-6
d_gene: TRBD1
abundance: -
len: 15
CDR3aa: CASSLGRGKNSPLHF
CDR3nt: TGTGCCAGCAGCTTAGGCAGGGGGAAAAATTCACCCCTCCACTTT

v_gene: TRBV27
j_gene: TRBJ2-7
d_gene: TRBD2
abundance: -
len: 15
CDR3aa: CASSLFLGGSYEQYF
CDR3nt: TGTGCCAGCAGTTTGTTCCTGGGGGGGTCCTACGAGCAGTACTTC

v_gene: TRBV6-5
j_gene: TRBJ2-5
d_gene: -
abundance: -
len: 13
CDR3aa: CASKKQGRETQYF
CDR3nt: TGTGCCAGCAAGAAACAGGGTAGAGAGACCCAGTACTTC

v_gene: TRBV6-6
j_gene: TRBJ1-2
d_gene: -
abundance: -
len: 13
CDR3aa: CASNGAGAYGYTF
CDR3nt: TGTGCCAGCAACGGGGCGGGGGCTTATGGCTACACCTTC

v_gene: TRBV15
j_gene: TRBJ1-4
d_gene: TRBD1
abundance: -
len: 15
CDR3aa: CATSRGQGDNEKLFF
CDR3nt: TGTGCCACCAGCAGGGGACAGGGGGATAATGAAAAACTGTTTTTT

v_gene: TRBV19
j_gene: TRBJ1-2
d_gene: -
abundance: -
len: 14
CDR3aa: CASSMGNANYGYTF
CDR3nt: TGTGCCAGTAGTATGGGCAACGCAAACTATGGCTACACCTTC

v_gene: TRBV6-6
j_gene: TRBJ1-1
d_gene: TRBD1
abundance: -
len: 15
CDR3aa: CASSYPGQVGNEAFF
CDR3nt: TGTGCCAGCAGTTACCCGGGACAGGTTGGTAATGAAGCTTTCTTT

v_gene: TRBV4-1
j_gene: TRBJ2-3
d_gene: TRBD1
abundance: -
len: 18
CDR3aa: CASSQRIGGQGAGDTQYF
CDR3nt: TGCGCCAGCAGCCAAAGGATAGGGGGACAGGGGGCCGGAGATACGCAGTATTTT

v_gene: TRBV7-8
j_gene: TRBJ1-5
d_gene: -
abundance: few
len: 15
CDR3aa: CASSPRVNSNQPQHF
CDR3nt: TGTGCCAGCAGCCCCCGGGTCAATAGCAATCAGCCCCAGCATTTT

v_gene: TRBV30
j_gene: TRBJ2-7
d_gene: TRBD1
abundance: -
len: 13
CDR3aa: CAWVSDRAYEQYF
CDR3nt: TGTGCCTGGGTCTCGGACAGGGCCTACGAGCAGTACTTC

v_gene: TRBV7-9
j_gene: TRBJ2-1
d_gene: -
abundance: -
len: 17
CDR3aa: CASSLAWLGTIYNEQFF
CDR3nt: TGTGCCAGCAGCTTAGCGTGGCTAGGGACAATTTACAATGAGCAGTTCTTC

v_gene: TRBV19
j_gene: TRBJ2-1
d_gene: TRBD2
abundance: -
len: 16
CDR3aa: CASSIQAGGPYNEQFF
CDR3nt: TGTGCCAGTAGTATACAAGCGGGGGGGCCGTACAATGAGCAGTTCTTC

v_gene: TRBV5-1
j_gene: TRBJ2-1
d_gene: TRBD2
abundance: -
len: 16
CDR3aa: CASSVRPRAGYNEQFF
CDR3nt: TGCGCCAGTTCGGTTCGCCCACGAGCGGGGTACAATGAGCAGTTCTTC

v_gene: TRBV5-1
j_gene: TRBJ1-1
d_gene: -
abundance: -
len: 14
CDR3aa: CASSPWGENTEAFF
CDR3nt: TGCGCCAGCAGCCCGTGGGGGGAGAACACTGAAGCTTTCTTT

v_gene: TRBV9
j_gene: TRBJ1-3
d_gene: -
abundance: -
len: 14
CDR3aa: CASSPRGDGNTIYF
CDR3nt: TGTGCCAGCAGTCCTCGGGGAGACGGAAACACCATATATTTT

v_gene: TRBV6-5
j_gene: TRBJ2-7
d_gene: TRBD1
abundance: -
len: 15
CDR3aa: CASRPGTGGRNEQYF
CDR3nt: TGTGCCAGCAGACCTGGGACAGGGGGAAGGAACGAGCAGTACTTC